This TCR beta chain stems from a study of sequential checkpoint blockade in melanoma. Overall study: TCRbeta immunosequencing was performed on DNA from 90 to 100 pretreatment melanoma tumor samples.

Within the sample, this clone is medium-sized (0.01 to 0.1%). Its target is not known. Regarding treatment: randomized to nivolumab then ipilimumab (arm A) or the reverse (arm B). TCRdb's table, derived via immunoSEQ multiplex PCR, lists solely in-frame clones and lacks some. The data hold some 3,500 clones, with 17% observed a single time. Trimming pared 1 base from V and 0 bases from J, leaving 6 bases between. This CDR3 contains 14 residues. Germline values: CDR1 SGHNT, CDR2 YENEEA. Study conclusions and caveats: Pretreatment TIL clonality tracked with response in the nivolumab-first arm.

The receptor was isolated from a human donor with melanoma. This chain connects TRBV11-3 to TRBJ1-1; the D is unclear. This sample comprised tumor tissue (inferred from file names), obtained from a patient given nivolumab and ipilimumab in sequence. In DNA form, the CDR3 reads TGTGCCAGCAGCTTAGGCAGAATGAACACTGAAGCTTTCTTT. The encoded protein is CASSLGRMNTEAFF.